The sample holds many counts of the clone carrying this T cell receptor (beta chain). This sample stems from a study of T cells in Graves' hyperthyroidism and ophthalmopathy. RNA transcripts served as the template for amplifying TCR beta CDR3 regions. With the HTBI primer set, the TCR CDR3 went through a first round of RT-PCR. Using its own MiXCR run on the multiplex PCR reads, TCRdb lists one record per CDR3 protein. This table has around 350,000 distinct CDR3 sequences, more than 15% appearing once. J lost 2 bases, V lost 8 bases, and 4 bases had no gene match. Germline V gives CDR1 MNHNS, CDR2 SASEGT. This CDR3 region has 13 residues.

The sample comprised blood. The gene calls are TRBV6-1 and TRBJ2-3, with TRBD2 matching 7 bases. This TCR was recovered from a woman aged 18-29 years with Graves' hyperthyroidism that later progressed to Graves' ophthalmopathy. This chain's CDR3 is CASWGGVTDTQYF. CDR3 nucleotides: TGTGCCAGCTGGGGAGGGGTCACAGATACGCAGTATTTT.